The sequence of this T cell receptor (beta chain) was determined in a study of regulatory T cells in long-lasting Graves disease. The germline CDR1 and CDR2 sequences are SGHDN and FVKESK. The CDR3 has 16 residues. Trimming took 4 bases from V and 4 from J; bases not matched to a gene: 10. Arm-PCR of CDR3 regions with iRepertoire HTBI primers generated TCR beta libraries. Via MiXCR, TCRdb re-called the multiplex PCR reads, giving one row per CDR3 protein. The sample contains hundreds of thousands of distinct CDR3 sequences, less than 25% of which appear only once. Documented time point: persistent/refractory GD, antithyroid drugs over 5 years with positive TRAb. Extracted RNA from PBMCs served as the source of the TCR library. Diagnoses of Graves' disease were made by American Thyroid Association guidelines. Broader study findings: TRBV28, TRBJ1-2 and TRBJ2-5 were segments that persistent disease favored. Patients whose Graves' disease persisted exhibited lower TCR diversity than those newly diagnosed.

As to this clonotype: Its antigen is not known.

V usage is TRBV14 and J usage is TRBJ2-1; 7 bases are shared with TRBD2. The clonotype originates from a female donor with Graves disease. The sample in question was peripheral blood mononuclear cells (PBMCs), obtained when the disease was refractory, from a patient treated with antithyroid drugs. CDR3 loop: CASSLERGGGYNEQFF. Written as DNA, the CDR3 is TGTGCCAGCAGCCTCGAACGCGGGGGTGGGTACAATGAGCAGTTCTTC.